A single sample is the source of the 26 T cell receptor beta chains below, sequenced in a study of CD4 T cells in relation to SARS-CoV-2 and coronaviruses. These TCRs are of unknown antigen specificity. The assay was immunoSEQ multiplex PCR, and TCRdb's table has in-frame clones only and misses some. The sample includes 20,000 to 25,000 clones, around 68% of them seen just once. Before the COVID-19 pandemic, during about 2011-2019, CD4+ T cells were taken from unexposed donors. Isolation of CD4+ T cells took place after less than 11 days in culture. Sequencing was done on a sample of CD4+ T cells from PBMCs, cultured in vitro. These receptor sequences come from a human donor in good health.

In its sample, this clone was seen a few times. This chain joins TRBV9 and TRBJ2-2; D is unclear. The V gene lost 0 bases and the J gene lost 1 base, with 10 bases spanning the gap. This CDR3 comprises 16 residues. Germline loops: CDR1 SGDLS, CDR2 YYNGEE. This CDR3 is CASSVARTQNTGELFF. In nucleotides, the CDR3 is TGTGCCAGCAGCGTAGCTAGGACGCAGAACACCGGGGAGCTGTTTTTT.

The rearrangement joins TRBV4-3 to TRBJ2-7; 7 bases align to TRBD1. The CDR3 has 14 residues. The germline V gene encodes CDR1 LGHNA and CDR2 YSLEER. The J segment lost 3 bases and the V segment lost 1 base, leaving 3 bases of the junction unmatched. The CDR3 reads CASSQGTGLYEQYF. The CDR3, as DNA: TGCGCCAGCAGCCAAGGGACAGGACTCTACGAGCAGTACTTC.

The chain couples TRBV5-1 to TRBJ1-3; TRBD1 might be the D (5 bases). CDR3 length: 15 amino acids. Trimming left V 4 bases short and J 4 bases short, with 15 bases between. The germline V gene encodes CDR1 SGHRS and CDR2 YFSETQ. The CDR3 loop reads CASSEDGAGGNTIYF. The DNA for the CDR3 is TGCGCCAGCAGCGAGGACGGGGCGGGAGGAAACACCATATATTTT.

This sequence joins TRBV19 and TRBJ2-7; D assignment may be TRBD1 or TRBD2 (5 bases each). Trimming took off 3 bases at V and 3 bases at J, with 15 bases between the two ends. CDR3 size: 15 residues. Germline V CDR1 and CDR2: LNHDA, SQIVND (reference sequence). This CDR3 reads CASSIPGALNYEQYF. The CDR3 DNA is TGTGCCAGTAGTATCCCCGGGGCTCTAAACTACGAGCAGTACTTC. The whole variable domain, remainder taken from reference TRBV19 and TRBJ2-7, is DGGITQSPKYLFRKEGQNVTLSCEQNLNHDAMYWYRQDPGQGLRLIYYSQIVNDFQKGDIAEGYSVSREKKESFPLTVTSAQKNPTAFYLCASSIPGALNYEQYFGPGTRLTVT.

This sequence joins TRBV5-5 and TRBJ1-6; a weak D match, TRBD1 (5 bases). V lost 0 bases to trimming and J lost 0 bases, with 10 bases between them. This CDR3 spans 17 amino acids. The germline V gene has CDR1 SGHKS and CDR2 YYEKEE (reference sequence). Here the CDR3 DNA reads TGTGCCAGCAGCTTGGTGACAGCCAGCTCCTATAATTCACCCCTCCACTTT. Protein: CASSLVTASSYNSPLHF.

In this sample, this clone turned up a few times. The gene calls are TRBV5-1 and TRBJ1-6, with 7 bases that match TRBD1. The CDR3 loop spans 16 amino acids. V gave up 4 bases and J gave up 1 base; unmatched junction bases: 5. The germline CDR1 and CDR2 sequences are SGHRS and YFSETQ. The CDR3 DNA is TGCGCCAGCAGCACCGCAGGGGGGTCCTATAATTCACCCCTCCACTTT. Translated: CASSTAGGSYNSPLHF.

This CDR3 is CASSFQGLSTDTQYF. CDR3 coding DNA: TGTGCCAGCAGTTTCCAGGGGCTTAGCACAGATACGCAGTATTTT. V gene TRBV27 combines with J gene TRBJ2-3; D is perhaps TRBD1 (6 bases). V lost 3 bases and J 0 bases, leaving 10 bases between the germline ends. This CDR3 comprises 15 residues. The germline gives CDR1 MNHEY, CDR2 SMNVEV (reference sequence).

CDR3 region: CASRQSGELFF. The CDR3 bases are TGTGCCAGTAGGCAGTCCGGGGAGCTGTTTTTT. This chain links TRBV19 with TRBJ2-2; D is unclear. CDR1 and CDR2 (germline): LNHDA, SQIVND (reference sequence). Trimming removed 6 bases at V and 6 bases at J, with 5 bases between. This CDR3 region has 11 residues.

The chain is built from TRBV3-1 (or the pseudogene TRBV3-2) and TRBJ2-2, with D perhaps TRBD2 (6 bases). The CDR3 has 15 amino acids. CDR1 and CDR2 (germline): LGHDT, YNNKEL (reference sequence). Trimming took 3 bases from V and 0 from J, leaving 8 bases between them. The CDR3 nucleotides read TGTGCCAGCAGCCAGCTAGCGACGAACACCGGGGAGCTGTTTTTT. Translation gives CASSQLATNTGELFF.

This clone was recorded a few times. V is TRBV7-8 and J is TRBJ2-3, with 9 bases matching TRBD1. The CDR3 runs 17 residues. Germline assignment: CDR1 SGHVS and CDR2 FQNEAQ. V shed 0 bases and J 4 bases; nucleotides not matched to a gene: 8. CDR3 coding DNA: TGTGCCAGCAGCTTAGCCGGGACAGGGTTTAGTGCAGATACGCAGTATTTT. Protein product: CASSLAGTGFSADTQYF.

This clone has a handful of counts. The chain couples TRBV7-9 to TRBJ2-1; tentatively, D is TRBD2 (6 bases). The CDR3 extends over 14 amino acids. In germline, CDR1 is SEHNR, CDR2 FQNEAQ (reference sequence). V was cut by 1 base and J by 9 bases, with 13 bases left in between. The CDR3 region has the DNA TGTGCCAGCAGCTTAGGACTAGTCTCAGGTGAGCAGTTCTTC. Translated, it gives CASSLGLVSGEQFF. Complete variable domain (other parts from reference TRBV7-9 and TRBJ2-1): DTGVSQNPRHKITKRGQNVTFRCDPISEHNRLYWYRQTLGQGPEFLTYFQNEAQLEKSRLLSDRFSAERPKGSFSTLEIQRTEQGDSAMYLCASSLGLVSGEQFFGPGTRLTVL.

This chain uses TRBV7-9 with TRBJ2-1, with TRBD2 matching 9 bases. The germline gives CDR1 SEHNR, CDR2 FQNEAQ (reference sequence). CDR3 length equals 16 residues. V was pared by 3 bases and J by 6 bases, with 9 bases of the junction left unmatched. The CDR3 loop reads CASSLIAGGPFNEQFF. For the CDR3, the DNA is TGTGCCAGCAGCTTGATTGCGGGAGGGCCGTTCAATGAGCAGTTCTTC. The whole variable domain, remainder taken from reference TRBV7-9 and TRBJ2-1, is DTGVSQNPRHKITKRGQNVTFRCDPISEHNRLYWYRQTLGQGPEFLTYFQNEAQLEKSRLLSDRFSAERPKGSFSTLEIQRTEQGDSAMYLCASSLIAGGPFNEQFFGPGTRLTVL.

The chain uses TRBV19 and TRBJ1-6; perhaps TRBD1 as D (6 bases). The V gene lost 6 bases and the J gene lost 5 bases, with 14 bases spanning the gap. CDR3 length equals 15 residues. CDR1 and CDR2 from the germline V gene are LNHDA and SQIVND (reference sequence). DNA of the CDR3: TGTGCCAGTAGGCTACAGACAGGTGATAATTCACCCCTCCACTTT. This encodes CASRLQTGDNSPLHF.

The chain links TRBV6-5 to TRBJ2-7; D gene ambiguous. V gave up 8 bases and J gave up 0 bases, with 8 bases separating them. Germline V CDR1 and CDR2: MNHEY, SVGAGI. The CDR3 contains 12 residues. This CDR3 is CASGISSYEQYF. CDR3 sequence (DNA): TGTGCCAGCGGAATAAGCTCCTACGAGCAGTACTTC.

The rearrangement links TRBV19 to TRBJ1-1; D ambiguous. The germline V and J ends were trimmed by 3 bases and 3 bases, with 11 bases remaining between them. The CDR3 extends over 14 amino acids. The germline CDR1 and CDR2 sequences are LNHDA and SQIVND (reference sequence). The DNA for the CDR3 is TGTGCCAGTAGTATCGGGGTAGCAGACACTGAAGCTTTCTTT. Translation: CASSIGVADTEAFF.

There are a few counts of this clone. The CDR3 loop reads CASSLPRSNTGELFF. The CDR3 DNA follows: TGTGCCAGCAGCCTCCCCCGGAGCAACACCGGGGAGCTGTTTTTT. V is TRBV3-1 (or the pseudogene TRBV3-2) and J is TRBJ2-2; D unclear. The CDR3 spans 15 residues. V lost 4 bases to trimming and J lost 2 bases, with 11 bases between them. Germline lookup yields CDR1 LGHDT and CDR2 YNNKEL (reference sequence).

This clone was seen a single time. This chain uses TRBV4-3 with TRBJ2-3, with 9 bases that match TRBD2. Unmatched junction bases numbered 14, after V lost 1 base and J lost 6 bases. Germline values: CDR1 LGHNA, CDR2 YSLEER. The CDR3 extends over 18 amino acids. CDR3 sequence (DNA): TGCGCCAGCAGCCAAGCCCTCCATGGTAGCGGGGGAGGCGATACGCAGTATTTT. This sequence encodes CASSQALHGSGGGDTQYF.

The chain combines TRBV13 with TRBJ2-1; 10 nucleotides line up with TRBD2. V shed 5 bases, J shed 3 bases, and the junction held 4 bases outside the gene matches. Germline lookup yields CDR1 PRHDT and CDR2 FYEKMQ (reference sequence). The CDR3 is 15 amino acids. The CDR3 DNA sequence: TGTGCCAGCAGCCGGACTAGCGGCTTCTACAATGAGCAGTTCTTC. The encoded protein is CASSRTSGFYNEQFF.

This chain uses TRBV19 with TRBJ1-4; D remains ambiguous. The CDR3 runs to 13 residues. Looked up from germline, CDR1 is LNHDA and CDR2 is SQIVND (reference sequence). The V end was cut by 3 bases, the J end by 8 bases, with 10 bases between. This chain's CDR3 is CASSITVFEKLFF. As DNA, the CDR3 is TGTGCCAGTAGTATCACAGTCTTCGAAAAACTGTTTTTT.

The rearrangement links TRBV2 to TRBJ2-5; 10 nucleotides agree with TRBD2. The CDR3 totals 16 residues. The V gene's germline CDR1 is SNHLY and CDR2 FYNNEI. V dropped 6 bases and J dropped 5; count of bases not matched to a gene: 12. The CDR3, as DNA: TGTGCCAGCAGCCCAGGCACTAGCGGGGATGTTGAGACCCAGTACTTC. It encodes CASSPGTSGDVETQYF. The variable domain in full, with the rest retrieved from reference TRBV2 and TRBJ2-5, is EPEVTQTPSHQVTQMGQEVILRCVPISNHLYFYWYRQILGQKVEFLVSFYNNEISEKSEIFDDQFSVERPDGSNFTLKIRSTKLEDSAMYFCASSPGTSGDVETQYFGPGTRLLVL.

In this sample, this clone turned up a few times. This sequence joins TRBV6-2 or TRBV6-3 and TRBJ2-1; TRBD1 matches at 8 bases. Trimming cost V 5 bases and J 9 bases; bases outside gene matches: 15. This CDR3 comprises 16 residues. The germline V gene encodes CDR1 MNHEY and CDR2 SVGEGT. The CDR3 is CASSPWPGQALREQFF. As DNA, the CDR3 is TGTGCCAGCAGTCCCTGGCCGGGACAGGCTTTGCGTGAGCAGTTCTTC.

V and J are TRBV4-1 and TRBJ1-2, with TRBD1 identical over 7 bases. CDR3 size: 14 residues. The germline CDR1 and CDR2 sequences are MGHRA and YSYEKL. J gave up 4 bases and V 5 bases, and 7 bases lay outside the gene matches. This chain's CDR3 is CASSFWTGPYGYTF. CDR3 nucleotide sequence: TGCGCCAGCAGCTTTTGGACAGGACCCTATGGCTACACCTTC.

This clone was detected only a few times. This sequence joins TRBV5-1 and TRBJ1-6, with D possibly TRBD1 on 5 matching bases. Trimming shortened V by 2 bases and J by 5 bases, and 11 bases separated the two germline ends. Germline V lookup: CDR1 SGHRS, CDR2 YFSETQ. The CDR3 sequence is 15 residues long. The CDR3 spells CASSLDSVDNSPLHF. Here the CDR3 DNA reads TGCGCCAGCAGCTTAGACAGCGTTGATAATTCACCCCTCCACTTT.

V gene TRBV19 combines with J gene TRBJ2-1, with D perhaps assigned TRBD1 or TRBD2 (6 bases each). Trimming removed 1 base at V and 5 bases at J, with 12 bases between. There are 15 residues in the CDR3. Germline CDR1 reads LNHDA; CDR2 reads SQIVND (reference sequence). The CDR3 here is CASSIVGGTNNEQFF. The DNA of the CDR3 is TGTGCCAGTAGTATAGTAGGGGGGACGAACAATGAGCAGTTCTTC.

This chain links TRBV10-3 with TRBJ1-4; TRBD1 agrees at 9 bases. CDR1 and CDR2 (germline): ENHRY, SYGVKD. The junction had 6 bases not matched to a gene; V was cut back by 6 bases and J by 7 bases. This CDR3 contains 14 residues. The CDR3 reads CAIRPGQGGEKLFF. Here the CDR3 DNA reads TGTGCCATCAGGCCGGGACAGGGAGGTGAAAAACTGTTTTTT.

In its sample, this clone was seen a few times. The gene calls are TRBV27 and TRBJ2-7; perhaps D is TRBD1 or TRBD2 (5 bases each). The CDR3 extends over 14 amino acids. V lost 4 bases to trimming and J lost 7 bases, with 17 bases between them. Germline V gene sequence: CDR1 MNHEY, CDR2 SMNVEV (reference sequence). CDR3 DNA sequence: TGTGCCAGCAGTTCCGCCGGACGGGGCTCGGAGCAGTACTTC. This codes for CASSSAGRGSEQYF.